The clone carrying this T cell receptor beta chain appeared once. The data originate from a study of blood T cell repertoires in COVID-19. The wider study: T cells, B-cell-depleted T cells, or PBMCs provided the cDNA or gDNA that served as material.

Under the authors' procedure: Amplification of reference gene primers was used by the study to estimate nucleated cell counts. Assay: immunoSEQ multiplex PCR; the TCRdb copy retains only in-frame clones and omits some. V and J calls plus clone size are reproduced from that table; the DNA served to infer D and trimming. The sample holds about 140,000 clones, 75% to 80% seen once. This CDR3 is 14 amino acids long. Germline values: CDR1 LNHDA, CDR2 SQIVND (reference sequence). V lost 2 bases and J lost 5, with 9 bases in between. Participants had their cohort set by participant-reported clinical history.

V and J are TRBV19 and TRBJ1-4; D is uncertain. This clonotype was obtained from a woman aged 50 to 60 who had recovered from COVID-19. Sequencing was carried out using PBMCs or T cells enriched from blood (not recorded which). The CDR3 region has the DNA TGTGCCAGTAGTATAAACAGCTGGAATGAAAAACTGTTTTTT. It encodes CASSINSWNEKLFF.